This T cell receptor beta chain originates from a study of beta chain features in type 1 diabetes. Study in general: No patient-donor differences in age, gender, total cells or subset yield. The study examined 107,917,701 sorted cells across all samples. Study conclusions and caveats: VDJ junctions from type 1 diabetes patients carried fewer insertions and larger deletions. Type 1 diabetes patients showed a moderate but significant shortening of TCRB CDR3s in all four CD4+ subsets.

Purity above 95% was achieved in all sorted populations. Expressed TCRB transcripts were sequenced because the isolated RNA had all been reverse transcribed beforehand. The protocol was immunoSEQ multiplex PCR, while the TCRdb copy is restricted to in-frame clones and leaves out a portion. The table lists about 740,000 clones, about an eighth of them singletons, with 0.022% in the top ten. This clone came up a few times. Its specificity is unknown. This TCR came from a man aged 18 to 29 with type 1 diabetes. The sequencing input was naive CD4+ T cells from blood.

CDR3 coding DNA: TGTGCCAGCAGTGACACATCAGGGGCCGGTACTAACTATGGCTACACCTTC. Translated, it gives CASSDTSGAGTNYGYTF. The chain employs TRBV25-1 and TRBJ1-2; maybe TRBD1 (6 bases). V shed 3 bases and J shed 0 bases, with 17 bases lying between them. Germline CDR1 MGHDK, CDR2 SYGVNS. The CDR3 has 17 amino acids.